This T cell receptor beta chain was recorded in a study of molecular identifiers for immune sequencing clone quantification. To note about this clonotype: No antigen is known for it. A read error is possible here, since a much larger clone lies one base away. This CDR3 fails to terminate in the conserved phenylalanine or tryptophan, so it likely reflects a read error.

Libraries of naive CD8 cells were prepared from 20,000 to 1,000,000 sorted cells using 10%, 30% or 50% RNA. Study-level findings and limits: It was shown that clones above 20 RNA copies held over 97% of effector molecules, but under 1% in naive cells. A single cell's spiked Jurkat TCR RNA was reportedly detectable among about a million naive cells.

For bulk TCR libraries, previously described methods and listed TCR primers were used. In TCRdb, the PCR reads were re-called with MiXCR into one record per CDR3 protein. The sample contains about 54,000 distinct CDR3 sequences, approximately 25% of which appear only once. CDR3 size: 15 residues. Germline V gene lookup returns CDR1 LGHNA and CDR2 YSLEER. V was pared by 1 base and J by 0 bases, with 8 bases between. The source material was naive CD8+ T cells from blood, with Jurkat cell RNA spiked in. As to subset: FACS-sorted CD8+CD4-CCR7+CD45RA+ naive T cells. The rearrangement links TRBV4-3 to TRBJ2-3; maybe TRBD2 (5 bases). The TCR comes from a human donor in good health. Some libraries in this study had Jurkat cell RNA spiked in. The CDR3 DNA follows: TGCGCCAGCAGCCAAGCGGGATCTAGCACAGATACGCAGTATATT. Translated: CASSQAGSSTDTQYI.